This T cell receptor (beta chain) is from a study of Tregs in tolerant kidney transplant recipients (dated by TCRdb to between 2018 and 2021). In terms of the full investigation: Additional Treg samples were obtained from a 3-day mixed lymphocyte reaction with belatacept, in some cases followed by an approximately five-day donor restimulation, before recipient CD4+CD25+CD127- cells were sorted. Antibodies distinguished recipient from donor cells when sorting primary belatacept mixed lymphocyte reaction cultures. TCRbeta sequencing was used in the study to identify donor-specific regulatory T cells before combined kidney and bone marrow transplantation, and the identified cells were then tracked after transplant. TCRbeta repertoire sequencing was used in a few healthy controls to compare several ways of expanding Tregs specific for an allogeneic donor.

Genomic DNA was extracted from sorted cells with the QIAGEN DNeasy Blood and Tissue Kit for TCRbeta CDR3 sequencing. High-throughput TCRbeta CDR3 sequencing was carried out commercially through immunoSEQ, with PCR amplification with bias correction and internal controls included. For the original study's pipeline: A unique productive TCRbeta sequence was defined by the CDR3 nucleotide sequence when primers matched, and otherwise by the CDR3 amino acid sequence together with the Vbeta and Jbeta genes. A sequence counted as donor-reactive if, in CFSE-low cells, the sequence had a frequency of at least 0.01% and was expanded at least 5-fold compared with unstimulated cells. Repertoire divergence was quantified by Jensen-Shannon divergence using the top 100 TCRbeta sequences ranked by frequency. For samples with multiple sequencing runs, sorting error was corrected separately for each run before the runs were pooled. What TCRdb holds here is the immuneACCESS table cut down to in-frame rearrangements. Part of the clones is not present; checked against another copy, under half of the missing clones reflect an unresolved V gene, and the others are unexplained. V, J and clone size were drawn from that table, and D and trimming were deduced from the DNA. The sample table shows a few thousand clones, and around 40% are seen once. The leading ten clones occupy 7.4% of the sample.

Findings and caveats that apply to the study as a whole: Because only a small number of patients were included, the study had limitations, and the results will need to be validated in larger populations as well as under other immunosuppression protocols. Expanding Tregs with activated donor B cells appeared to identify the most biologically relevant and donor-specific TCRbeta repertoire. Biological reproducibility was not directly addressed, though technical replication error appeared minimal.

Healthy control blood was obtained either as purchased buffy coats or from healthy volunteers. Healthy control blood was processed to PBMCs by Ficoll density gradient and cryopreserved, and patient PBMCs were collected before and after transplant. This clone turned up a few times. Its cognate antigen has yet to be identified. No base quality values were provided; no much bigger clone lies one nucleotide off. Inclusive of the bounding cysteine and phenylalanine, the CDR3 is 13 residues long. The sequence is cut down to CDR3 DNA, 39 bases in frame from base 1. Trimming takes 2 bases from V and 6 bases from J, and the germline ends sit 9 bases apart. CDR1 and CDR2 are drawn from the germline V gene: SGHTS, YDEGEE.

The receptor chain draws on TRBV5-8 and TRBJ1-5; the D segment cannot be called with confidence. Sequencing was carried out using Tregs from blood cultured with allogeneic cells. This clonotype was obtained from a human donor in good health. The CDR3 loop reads CASSFWESQPQHF. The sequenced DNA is TGTGCCAGCAGCTTCTGGGAAAGTCAGCCCCAGCATTTT.